The rows below give T cell receptor beta chains drawn from one sample of a study of T cells in Graves' hyperthyroidism and ophthalmopathy. TCRdb analysed the multiplex PCR reads with MiXCR anew, one entry per CDR3 protein. The sample has 390,000 or so distinct CDR3 sequences, roughly 15% seen once. The sample was blood. The receptor source for this set is a man between 18 and 29 years old with Graves' ophthalmopathy. Both conserved end residues are part of each CDR3. Fields, in order: clone size, V gene, D gene, J gene, CDR3 protein, CDR3 DNA. A D gene is named only where the DNA matches it firmly. Some rows have no size entry. The others give once, few or many, or a class for an expanded clone.

>many|TRBV10-3|TRBD1|TRBJ2-7
CAITGQGAHEQYF
TGTGCCATCACGGGACAGGGGGCCCACGAGCAGTACTTC
>many|TRBV3-1|NA|TRBJ1-2
CASSQDGGYTF
TGTGCCAGCAGCCAAGACGGAGGCTACACCTTC
>NA|TRBV2|NA|TRBJ1-3
CASSEQGTRSGNTIYF
TGTGCCAGCAGTGAGCAGGGCACCCGGTCGGGAAACACCATATATTTT
>few|TRBV3-1|NA|TRBJ2-7
CASSQDPPGLAYEQYF
TGTGCCAGCAGCCAGGATCCGCCGGGACTTGCCTACGAGCAGTACTTC
>many|TRBV5-1|NA|TRBJ1-2
CASSVGIFGGVHGYTF
TGCGCCAGCAGCGTTGGGATTTTTGGGGGGGTCCATGGCTACACCTTC
>many|TRBV28|NA|TRBJ1-5
CASSLTALSYSNQPQHF
TGTGCCAGCAGTCTGACAGCTTTATCATATAGCAATCAGCCCCAGCATTTT
>many|TRBV11-3|TRBD1|TRBJ1-1
CASSLDQGGTASNTEAFF
TGTGCCAGCAGCTTAGATCAAGGCGGGACAGCTTCGAACACTGAAGCTTTCTTT
>many|TRBV5-6|NA|TRBJ1-5
CASSLGAQPQHF
TGTGCCAGCAGCTTGGGGGCTCAGCCCCAGCATTTT
>many|TRBV7-6|NA|TRBJ1-6
CASSLGWPDSPLHF
TGTGCCAGCAGCTTAGGGTGGCCCGATTCACCCCTCCACTTT
>NA|TRBV30|TRBD2|TRBJ2-3
CAWGGGVGTDTQYF
TGTGCCTGGGGCGGGGGTGTGGGCACAGATACGCAGTATTTT
>many|TRBV29-1|TRBD1|TRBJ2-7
CSVARGQEVGEQYF
TGCAGCGTGGCCCGGGGACAGGAGGTCGGCGAGCAGTACTTC
>many|TRBV24-1|TRBD1|TRBJ2-1
CATRSGQGLNEQFF
TGTGCCACCAGGTCTGGACAGGGCTTGAATGAGCAGTTCTTC
>few|TRBV14|NA|TRBJ2-7
CASSQYSTYEQYF
TGTGCCAGCAGCCAGTACAGTACCTACGAGCAGTACTTC
>many|TRBV30|TRBD2|TRBJ2-3
CAWSTGGSTDTQYF
TGTGCCTGGAGCACGGGAGGGAGCACAGATACGCAGTATTTT
>NA|TRBV5-1|TRBD2|TRBJ2-5
CASSLVGPGTSDQETQYF
TGCGCCAGCAGCTTGGTGGGACCCGGGACTAGCGACCAAGAGACCCAGTACTTC
>NA|TRBV19|TRBD1|TRBJ2-7
CASKQGASLEQYF
TGTGCCAGCAAACAGGGGGCATCGCTCGAGCAGTACTTC
>few|TRBV9|NA|TRBJ2-7
CASSVDEGLTYEQYF
TGTGCCAGCAGCGTAGATGAGGGCCTTACATACGAGCAGTACTTC
>many|TRBV11-2|NA|TRBJ1-4
CASSLTPYRVKDEKLFF
TGTGCCAGCAGCTTAACTCCCTACAGGGTAAAAGATGAAAAACTGTTTTTT
>NA|TRBV20-1|TRBD1|TRBJ1-3
CSARSGQANTIYF
TGCAGTGCTAGGTCGGGACAGGCAAACACCATATATTTT
>many|TRBV4-2|NA|TRBJ2-3
CASGGTSRTDTQYF
TGTGCCAGCGGCGGGACTTCACGCACAGATACGCAGTATTTT
>many|TRBV12-3/TRBV12-4|NA|TRBJ1-2
CASVGGGSPYGYTF
TGTGCCAGCGTTGGGGGGGGCTCTCCCTATGGCTACACCTTC
>NA|TRBV12-3/TRBV12-4|TRBD1|TRBJ2-7
CASSSTPGTALNEQYF
TGTGCCAGCAGTTCAACCCCCGGGACAGCCCTCAACGAGCAGTACTTC
>many|TRBV2|NA|TRBJ2-1
CASSTGYNEQFF
TGTGCCAGCAGTACAGGATACAATGAGCAGTTCTTC
>NA|TRBV3-1|NA|TRBJ2-1
CASSQGNFNEQFF
TGTGCCAGCAGCCAAGGAAATTTCAATGAGCAGTTCTTC
>NA|TRBV5-5|NA|TRBJ1-1
CASSITGISEAFF
TGTGCCAGCAGCATAACAGGGATATCTGAAGCTTTCTTT
>many|TRBV20-1|TRBD2|TRBJ2-3
CSARSGTSTSTDTQYF
TGCAGTGCTAGATCCGGGACTAGTACTAGCACAGATACGCAGTATTTT
>few|TRBV30|NA|TRBJ1-2
CASPGVPGHYGYTF
TGTGCCAGCCCTGGGGTCCCCGGCCACTATGGCTACACCTTC
>few|TRBV19|TRBD1|TRBJ2-7
CASTPRGGQGYEQYF
TGTGCCAGTACCCCTCGTGGGGGACAGGGCTACGAGCAGTACTTC
>NA|TRBV19|TRBD1|TRBJ1-1
CASRKPGQGSPEAFF
TGTGCCAGTAGAAAACCGGGACAGGGAAGCCCTGAAGCTTTCTTT
>many|TRBV11-2|TRBD2|TRBJ2-5
CASSRVSGFRETQYF
TGTGCCAGCAGCCGAGTTAGCGGGTTTAGAGAGACCCAGTACTTC
>NA|TRBV10-2|NA|TRBJ1-1
CASSELQVKTEAFF
TGCGCCAGCAGTGAATTACAGGTTAAGACTGAAGCTTTCTTT
>many|TRBV4-1|TRBD1|TRBJ1-5
CASSQVQGARYQPQHF
TGCGCCAGCAGCCAAGTCCAGGGGGCTCGTTATCAGCCCCAGCATTTT
>many|TRBV5-1|NA|TRBJ1-1
CASSQGQLNTEAFF
TGCGCCAGCAGCCAGGGACAACTGAACACTGAAGCTTTCTTT
>NA|TRBV5-1|TRBD2|TRBJ2-5
CASSSRLAGQETQYF
TGCGCCAGCAGTTCCCGACTAGCGGGGCAAGAGACCCAGTACTTC
>many|TRBV30|NA|TRBJ1-1
CAWSLHHNTEAFF
TGTGCCTGGAGTTTACATCACAACACTGAAGCTTTCTTT
>many|TRBV4-1|TRBD2|TRBJ2-1
CASKTSGISDEQFF
TGCGCCAGCAAAACTAGCGGGATATCTGATGAGCAGTTCTTC
>many|TRBV5-4|TRBD2|TRBJ2-3
CASSLLTSGGSDTQYF
TGTGCCAGCAGCTTGTTAACTAGCGGGGGCTCGGATACGCAGTATTTT
>few|TRBV25-1|TRBD1|TRBJ1-1
CASREGAFTEAFF
TGTGCCAGCAGGGAGGGGGCCTTCACTGAAGCTTTCTTT
>many|TRBV6-1|NA|TRBJ2-1
CASSFPGRRNEQFF
TGTGCCAGCAGTTTCCCGGGACGGCGCAATGAGCAGTTCTTC
>many|TRBV19|TRBD1|TRBJ2-3
CASSTGTAAADTQYF
TGTGCCAGTAGTACAGGGACAGCCGCGGCAGATACGCAGTATTTT
>many|TRBV5-1|TRBD1|TRBJ2-7
CASSSPDRRLYEQYF
TGCGCCAGCAGCTCCCCGGACAGGCGGCTCTACGAGCAGTACTTC
>few|TRBV5-1|NA|TRBJ1-3
CASRLLSGNTIYF
TGCGCCAGCAGGCTCCTCTCTGGAAACACCATATATTTT
>many|TRBV20-1|TRBD2|TRBJ2-3
CSGTIAGDRTDTQYF
TGCAGTGGAACAATAGCGGGGGACCGCACAGATACGCAGTATTTT
>few|TRBV5-1|TRBD2|TRBJ2-7
CASSFGYGTSGRARTRSKQYF
TGCGCCAGCAGCTTCGGGTACGGGACTAGCGGGAGGGCCCGCACCCGGTCCAAGCAGTACTTC
>many|TRBV5-1|NA|TRBJ1-1
CASSLPRGSTEAFF
TGCGCCAGCAGCTTGCCAAGGGGGAGCACTGAAGCTTTCTTT
>many|TRBV6-1|TRBD2|TRBJ2-2
CASSSLAGGRANTGELFF
TGTGCCAGCAGCTCTTTAGCGGGGGGCCGCGCGAACACCGGGGAGCTGTTTTTT
>few|TRBV24-1|TRBD1|TRBJ2-7
CATSDQDRNYEQYF
TGTGCCACCAGTGATCAGGACAGGAACTACGAGCAGTACTTC
>many|TRBV19|NA|TRBJ1-5
CASNLGGREPQHF
TGTGCCAGTAATCTGGGAGGGAGGGAACCCCAGCATTTT
>many|TRBV29-1|NA|TRBJ1-2
CSARTFARNEGYTF
TGCAGCGCAAGAACATTTGCACGGAACGAGGGCTACACCTTC
>NA|TRBV20-1|NA|TRBJ1-2
CSARLAQPVGYGYTF
TGCAGTGCTAGATTGGCTCAGCCGGTGGGCTATGGCTACACCTTC
>many|TRBV29-1|TRBD1|TRBJ2-7
CSVGSGQGGSEQYF
TGCAGCGTTGGTTCCGGACAGGGGGGCTCCGAGCAGTACTTC
>many|TRBV28|NA|TRBJ2-3
CASGRDTQYF
TGTGCCAGCGGAAGAGATACGCAGTATTTT
>NA|TRBV15|NA|TRBJ2-3
CATSRVPRDHRRADTQYF
TGTGCCACCAGCAGAGTACCCCGGGACCATAGACGTGCAGATACGCAGTATTTT
>NA|TRBV7-3|TRBD2|TRBJ2-7
CASRYPGLASYEQYF
TGTGCCAGCAGATACCCGGGACTAGCCTCCTACGAGCAGTACTTC